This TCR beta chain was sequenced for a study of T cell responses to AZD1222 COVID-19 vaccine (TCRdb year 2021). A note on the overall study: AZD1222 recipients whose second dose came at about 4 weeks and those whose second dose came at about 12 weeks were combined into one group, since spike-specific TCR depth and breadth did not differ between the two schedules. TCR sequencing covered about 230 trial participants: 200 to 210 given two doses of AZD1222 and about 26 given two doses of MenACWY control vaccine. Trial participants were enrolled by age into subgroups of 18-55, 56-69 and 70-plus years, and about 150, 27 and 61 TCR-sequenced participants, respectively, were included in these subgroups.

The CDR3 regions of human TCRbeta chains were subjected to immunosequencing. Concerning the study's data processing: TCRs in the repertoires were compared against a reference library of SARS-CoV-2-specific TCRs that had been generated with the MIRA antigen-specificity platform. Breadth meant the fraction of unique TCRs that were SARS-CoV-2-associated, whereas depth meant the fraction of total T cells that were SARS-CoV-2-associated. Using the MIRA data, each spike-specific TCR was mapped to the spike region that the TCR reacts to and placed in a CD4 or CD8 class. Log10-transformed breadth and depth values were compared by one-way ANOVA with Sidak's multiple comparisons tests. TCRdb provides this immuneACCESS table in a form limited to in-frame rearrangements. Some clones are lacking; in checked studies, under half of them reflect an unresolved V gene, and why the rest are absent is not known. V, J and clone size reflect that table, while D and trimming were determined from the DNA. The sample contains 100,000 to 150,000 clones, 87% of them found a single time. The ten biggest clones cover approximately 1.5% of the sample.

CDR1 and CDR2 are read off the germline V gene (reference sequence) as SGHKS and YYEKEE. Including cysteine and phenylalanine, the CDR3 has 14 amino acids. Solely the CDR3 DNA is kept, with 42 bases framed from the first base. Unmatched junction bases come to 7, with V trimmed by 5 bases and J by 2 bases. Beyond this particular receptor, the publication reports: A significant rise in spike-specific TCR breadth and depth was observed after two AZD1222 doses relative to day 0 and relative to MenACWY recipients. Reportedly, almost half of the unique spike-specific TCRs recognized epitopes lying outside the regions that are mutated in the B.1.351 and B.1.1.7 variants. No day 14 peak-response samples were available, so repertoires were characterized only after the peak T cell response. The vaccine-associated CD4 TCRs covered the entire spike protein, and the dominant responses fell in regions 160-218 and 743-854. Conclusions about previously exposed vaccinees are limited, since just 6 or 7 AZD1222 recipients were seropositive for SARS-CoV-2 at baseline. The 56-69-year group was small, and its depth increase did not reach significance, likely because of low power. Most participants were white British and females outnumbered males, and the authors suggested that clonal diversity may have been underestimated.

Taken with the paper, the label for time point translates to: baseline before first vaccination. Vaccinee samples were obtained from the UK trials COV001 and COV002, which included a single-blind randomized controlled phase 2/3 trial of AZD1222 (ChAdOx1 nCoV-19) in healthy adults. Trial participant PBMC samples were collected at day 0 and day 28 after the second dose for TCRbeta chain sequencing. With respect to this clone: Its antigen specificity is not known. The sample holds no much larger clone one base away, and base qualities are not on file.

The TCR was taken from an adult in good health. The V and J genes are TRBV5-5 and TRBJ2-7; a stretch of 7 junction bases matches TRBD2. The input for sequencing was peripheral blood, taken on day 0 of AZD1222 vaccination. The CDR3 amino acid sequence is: CASSLAEAPYEQYF. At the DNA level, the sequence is TGTGCCAGCAGTCTAGCGGAGGCGCCCTACGAGCAGTACTTC. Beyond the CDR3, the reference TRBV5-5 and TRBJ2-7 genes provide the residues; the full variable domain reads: DAGVTQSPTHLIKTRGQQVTLRCSPISGHKSVSWYQQVLGQGPQFIFQYYEKEERGRGNFPDRFSARQFPNYSSELNVNALLLGDSALYLCASSLAEAPYEQYFGPGTRLTVT.